The sequence of this T cell receptor (beta chain) was determined in a study of blood T cells in healthy people across ages. Study findings and constraints: Roughly linear declines in TCR beta diversity per million T cells occurred with age. Compared with aged donors, long-lived donors showed fewer expanded clones, suggesting selection.

In the case of this clonotype: Its antigen is unidentified.

CDR1 KGHDR and CDR2 SFDVKD come from the germline V gene. Trimming shortened V by 7 bases and J by 4 bases, and 22 bases separated the two germline ends. The CDR3 has 16 residues. Primers used in a second PCR of roughly 6 to 12 cycles were a sample-barcoded 5' primer and a J-beta primer mix. A template-switch adaptor with 12 random nucleotides tagged each cDNA molecule. TCRdb called the 5' RACE reads again in MiXCR, with one record for every CDR3 protein. Among more than 650,000 distinct CDR3 sequences listed, approximately 55% were seen once. Sequencing was done on a sample of blood. V gene TRBV24-1 combines with J gene TRBJ2-7; D possibly uses TRBD1 or TRBD2 (5 bases each). The source of this sequence is a man of 80 years or more in good health. CDR3 nucleotide sequence: TGTGCCACCAGCGGGGCTGGAACCGATGGGGTATACGAGCAGTACTTC. Protein: CATSGAGTDGVYEQYF.